This T cell receptor (beta chain) was recorded in a study of blood T cell repertoires in COVID-19. Study-wide context: Samples of COVID-19 (acute and convalescent) were obtained from the United States, Italy and Spain. T cells, B-cell-depleted T cells, or PBMCs provided the cDNA or gDNA that served as material.

Some clones are missing from TCRdb's copy, which holds only in-frame ones; the method was immunoSEQ multiplex PCR. The sample yields about 170,000 clones, about 86% seen once. The V gene end was trimmed by 4 bases and the J gene end by 6 bases; junction bases not matched to a gene: 4. The CDR3 extends over 13 amino acids. Germline V gene data show CDR1 as SNHLY and CDR2 as FYNNEI. This TCR was recovered from a man aged 50 to 59 with active or convalescent COVID-19. The chain couples TRBV2 to TRBJ2-3; 7 bases fit TRBD1. Sequences were obtained from peripheral blood. CDR3 in amino acids: CASSGQGVDTQYF. CDR3 nucleotide sequence: TGTGCCAGCAGTGGACAGGGTGTGGATACGCAGTATTTT.